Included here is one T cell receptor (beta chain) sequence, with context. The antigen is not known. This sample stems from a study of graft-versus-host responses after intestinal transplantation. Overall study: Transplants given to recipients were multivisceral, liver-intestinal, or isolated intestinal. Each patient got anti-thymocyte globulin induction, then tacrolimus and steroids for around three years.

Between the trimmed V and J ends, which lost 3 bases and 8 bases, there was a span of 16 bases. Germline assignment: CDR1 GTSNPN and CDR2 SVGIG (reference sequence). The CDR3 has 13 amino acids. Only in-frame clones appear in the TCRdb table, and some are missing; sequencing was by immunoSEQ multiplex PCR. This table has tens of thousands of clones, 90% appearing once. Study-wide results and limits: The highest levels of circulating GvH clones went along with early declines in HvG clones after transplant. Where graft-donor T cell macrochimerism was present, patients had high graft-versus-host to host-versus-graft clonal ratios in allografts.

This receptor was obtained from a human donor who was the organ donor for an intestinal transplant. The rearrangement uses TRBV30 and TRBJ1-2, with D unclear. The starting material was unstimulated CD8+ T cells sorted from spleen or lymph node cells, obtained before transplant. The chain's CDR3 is CAWRVTGIGGYTF. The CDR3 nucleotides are TGTGCCTGGAGGGTCACCGGGATAGGGGGCTACACCTTC.